This paragraph reports one TCR beta chain. Antigen specificity is unknown. Germline V lookup: CDR1 MDHEN, CDR2 SYDVKM. The V end lost 4 bases, the J end lost 2 bases, and 16 bases lay between the germline ends. The CDR3 has 16 residues. This specimen comes from a study of CD8 T cells in ankylosing spondylitis. One entry per CDR3 protein results from TCRdb running MiXCR on the 5' RACE reads. The data show some 400,000 distinct CDR3 sequences, about 20% seen once. General study findings and limits: What appeared characteristic of ankylosing spondylitis blood was a TCR beta motif of about eight highly homologous variants. Reports say disease-linked clones showed up significantly more in matched ankylosing spondylitis synovial fluid. Relatively rare in peripheral blood, disease-linked clones were also CD8+. Some of the motif variants had earlier been found in reactive arthritis patients' fluid and blood.

The chain links TRBV28 to TRBJ2-3; possible D gene TRBD1, 5 bases. The TCR originated in a male donor with ankylosing spondylitis. The sequencing input was blood, either unsorted or a sorted T cell fraction (not recorded which). Here the CDR3 DNA reads TGTGCCAGCAGTTCACTTGGGGCAGTCGACACAGATACGCAGTATTTT. Amino acids: CASSSLGAVDTDTQYF.